The entry below gives a single TCR beta chain sequence along with its context. This sample is part of a study of early T cells in non-severe SARS-CoV-2 infection. One entry per CDR3 protein, called by TCRdb with MiXCR from the 5' RACE reads. The sample holds tens of thousands of distinct CDR3 sequences, around 7.7% seen once. The CDR3 has 15 amino acids. Germline-derived CDR1 and CDR2 are MGHDK and SYGVNS. Trimming shortened V by 0 bases and J by 3 bases, and 9 bases separated the two germline ends. The sample consisted of whole blood, taken at baseline. This sequence joins TRBV25-1 and TRBJ2-1, with D possibly being TRBD1 or TRBD2 (5 bases each). The clonotype was recovered from an adult who was a healthcare worker with PCR-confirmed SARS-CoV-2 infection or an uninfected control (not recorded which). DNA for the CDR3: TGTGCCAGCAGTGAATATGGGGGTAACTACAATGAGCAGTTCTTC. This translates into CASSEYGGNYNEQFF.